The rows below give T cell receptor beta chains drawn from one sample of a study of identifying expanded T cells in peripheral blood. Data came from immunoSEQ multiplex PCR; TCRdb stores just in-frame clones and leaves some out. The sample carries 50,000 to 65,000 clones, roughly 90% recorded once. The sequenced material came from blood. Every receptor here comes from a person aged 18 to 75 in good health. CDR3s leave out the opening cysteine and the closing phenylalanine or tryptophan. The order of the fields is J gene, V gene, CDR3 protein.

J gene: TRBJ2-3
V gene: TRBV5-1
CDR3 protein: ASSYPAAGVTDTQY

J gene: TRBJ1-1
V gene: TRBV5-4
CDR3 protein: ASSPDASYTEAF

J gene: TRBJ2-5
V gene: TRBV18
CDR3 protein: ASSPAGAGETQY

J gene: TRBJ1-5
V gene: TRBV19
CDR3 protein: ASTKGWGQPQH

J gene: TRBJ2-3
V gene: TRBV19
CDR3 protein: ASSDRGQTDTQY

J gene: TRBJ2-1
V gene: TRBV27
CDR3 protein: ASSGLRSFMDEQF

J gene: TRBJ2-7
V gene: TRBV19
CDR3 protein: ASSKKASYEQY

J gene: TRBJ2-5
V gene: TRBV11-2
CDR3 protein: ASSPLYAREETQY

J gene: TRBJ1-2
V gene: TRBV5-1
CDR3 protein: ASSLGLGGYT

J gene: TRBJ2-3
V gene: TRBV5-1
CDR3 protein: ASSFRQGGNTDTQY

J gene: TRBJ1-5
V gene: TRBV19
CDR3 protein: ASSNPETPQH

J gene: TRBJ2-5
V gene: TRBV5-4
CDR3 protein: ASSRPGTRTQY

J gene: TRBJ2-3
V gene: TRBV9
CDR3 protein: ASSVTPQSVGTQY

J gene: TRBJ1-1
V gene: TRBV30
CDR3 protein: AWRIRVNAEAF

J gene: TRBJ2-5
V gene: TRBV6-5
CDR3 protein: ASSTVAGVETQY

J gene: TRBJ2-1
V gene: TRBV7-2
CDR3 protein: ASSSRGTGSSGISNEQF

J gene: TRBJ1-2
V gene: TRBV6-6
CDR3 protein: ASSILSGGYT

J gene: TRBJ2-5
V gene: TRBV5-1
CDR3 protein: ASSLTSIEETQY

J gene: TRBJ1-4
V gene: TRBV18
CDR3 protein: ASSRATNEKLF

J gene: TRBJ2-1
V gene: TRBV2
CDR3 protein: ASSASSYNEQF

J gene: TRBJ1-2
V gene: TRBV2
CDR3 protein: ASSPGQINYGYT

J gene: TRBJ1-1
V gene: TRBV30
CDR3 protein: AWGHRLTMNTEAF

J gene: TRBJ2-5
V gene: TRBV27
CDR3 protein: ASSPQGQGTQY

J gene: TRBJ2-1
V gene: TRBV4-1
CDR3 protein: ASSQGQGTGNEQF

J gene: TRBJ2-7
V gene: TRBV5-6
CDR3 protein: ASTITGVAYEQY

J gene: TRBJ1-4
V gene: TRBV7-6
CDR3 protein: AGSLGGGTARNEKLF

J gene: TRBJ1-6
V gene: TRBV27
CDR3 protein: ARWDRGWNSPLH

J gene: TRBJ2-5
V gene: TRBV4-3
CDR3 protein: ASSQGWLAWETQY

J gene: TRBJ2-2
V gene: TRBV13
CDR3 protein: ASSSFPLAGDLAGELF

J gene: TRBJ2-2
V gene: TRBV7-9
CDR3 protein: ASSLGDSNTGELF

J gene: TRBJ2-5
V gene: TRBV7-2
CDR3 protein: ASSSGLWQETQY

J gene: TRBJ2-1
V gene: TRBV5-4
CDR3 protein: ASSSGLADNEQF

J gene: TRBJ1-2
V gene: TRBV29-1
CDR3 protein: SVLPDGNYGYT

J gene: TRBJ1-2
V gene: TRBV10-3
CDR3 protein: AIWGNYGYT

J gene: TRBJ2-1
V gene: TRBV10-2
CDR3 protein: ASSSYGAAYNEQF

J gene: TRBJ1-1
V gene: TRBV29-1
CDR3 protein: SAGIGRTNTEAF

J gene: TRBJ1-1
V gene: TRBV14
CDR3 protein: ASSQGGTASEAF

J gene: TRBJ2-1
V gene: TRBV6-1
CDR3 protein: ASSDGTARNEQF

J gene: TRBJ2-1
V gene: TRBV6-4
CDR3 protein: ASSEEGGGYNEQF

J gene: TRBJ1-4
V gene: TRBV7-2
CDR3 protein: ASSLAGTGGEKLF

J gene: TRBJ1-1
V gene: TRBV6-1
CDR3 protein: ASSEILLDIRRTTNTEAF

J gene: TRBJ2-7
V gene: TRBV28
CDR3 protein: ASSPVRGGPYEQY

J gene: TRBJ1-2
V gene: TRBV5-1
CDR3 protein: ASSLGGNYGYT

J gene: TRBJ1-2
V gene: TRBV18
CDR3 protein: ASSPLIGSSHYGYT

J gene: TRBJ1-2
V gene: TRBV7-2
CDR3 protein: ASSLPPHRTGRGYT

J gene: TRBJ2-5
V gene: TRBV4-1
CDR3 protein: ASSPNMAVQETQY

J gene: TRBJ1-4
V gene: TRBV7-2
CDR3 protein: ASSLVAGLNEKLF

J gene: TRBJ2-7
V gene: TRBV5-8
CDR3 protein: ASSLIYGAEQY

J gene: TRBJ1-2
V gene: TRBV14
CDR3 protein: ASSQGPNYGYT

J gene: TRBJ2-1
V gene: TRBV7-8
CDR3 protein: ASSPGTNEQF

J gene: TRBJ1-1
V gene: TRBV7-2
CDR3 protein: ASSLARDEAF

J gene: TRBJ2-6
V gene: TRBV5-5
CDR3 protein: ASHVYVRTKSGQRPD

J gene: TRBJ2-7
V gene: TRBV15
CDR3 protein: ATSRVFGTGYSYEQY

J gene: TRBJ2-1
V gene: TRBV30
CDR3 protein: AWGMAGGNEQF

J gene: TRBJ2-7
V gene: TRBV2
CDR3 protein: ASSEAGWGAREQY

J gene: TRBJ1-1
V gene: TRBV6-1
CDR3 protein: ASRRGNTEAF

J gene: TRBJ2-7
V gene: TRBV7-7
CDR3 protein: ASSPVRGGFDEQY